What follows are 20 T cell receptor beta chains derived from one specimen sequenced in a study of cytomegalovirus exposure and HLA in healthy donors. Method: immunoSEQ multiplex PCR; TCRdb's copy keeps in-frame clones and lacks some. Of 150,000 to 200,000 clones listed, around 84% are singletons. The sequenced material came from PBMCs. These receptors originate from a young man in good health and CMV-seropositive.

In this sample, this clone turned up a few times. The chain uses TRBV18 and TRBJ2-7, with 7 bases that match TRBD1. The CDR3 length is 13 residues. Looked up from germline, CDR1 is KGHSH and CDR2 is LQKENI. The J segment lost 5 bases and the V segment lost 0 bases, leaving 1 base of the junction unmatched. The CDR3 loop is CASSPPTGNEQYF. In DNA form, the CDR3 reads TGTGCCAGCTCACCACCGACAGGGAACGAGCAGTACTTC.

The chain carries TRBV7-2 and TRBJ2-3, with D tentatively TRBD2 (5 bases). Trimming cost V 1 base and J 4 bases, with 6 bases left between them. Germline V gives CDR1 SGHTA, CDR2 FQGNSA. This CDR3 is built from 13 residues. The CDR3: CASSLEAADTQYF. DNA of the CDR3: TGTGCCAGCAGCTTAGAAGCGGCAGATACGCAGTATTTT. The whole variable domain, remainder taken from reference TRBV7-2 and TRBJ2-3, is GAGVSQSPSNKVTEKGKDVELRCDPISGHTALYWYRQSLGQGLEFLIYFQGNSAPDKSGLPSDRFSAERTGGSVSTLTIQRTQQEDSAVYLCASSLEAADTQYFGPGTRLTVL.

This chain's CDR3 is CASFSPGRMNTEAFF. In DNA form, the CDR3 reads TGTGCCAGCTTTTCCCCAGGGAGGATGAACACTGAAGCTTTCTTT. This sequence joins TRBV28 and TRBJ1-1; D perhaps matches TRBD1 (5 bases). The CDR3 extends over 15 amino acids. V gave up 8 bases and J gave up 0 bases, with 16 bases separating them. CDR1 is MDHEN, CDR2 SYDVKM, per germline.

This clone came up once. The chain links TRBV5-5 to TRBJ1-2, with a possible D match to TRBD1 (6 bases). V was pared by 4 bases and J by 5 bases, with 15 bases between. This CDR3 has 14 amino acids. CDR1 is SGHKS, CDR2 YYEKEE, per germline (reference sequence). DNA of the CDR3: TGTGCCAGCAGCAGGGACACCTCCTTTTATGGCTACACCTTC. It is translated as CASSRDTSFYGYTF.

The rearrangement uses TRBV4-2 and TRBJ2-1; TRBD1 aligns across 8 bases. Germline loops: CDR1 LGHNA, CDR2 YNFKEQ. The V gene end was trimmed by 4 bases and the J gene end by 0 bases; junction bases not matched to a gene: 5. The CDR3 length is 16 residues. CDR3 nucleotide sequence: TGTGCCAGCAGCCTGGAGACAGGGGACTCCTACAATGAGCAGTTCTTC. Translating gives CASSLETGDSYNEQFF.

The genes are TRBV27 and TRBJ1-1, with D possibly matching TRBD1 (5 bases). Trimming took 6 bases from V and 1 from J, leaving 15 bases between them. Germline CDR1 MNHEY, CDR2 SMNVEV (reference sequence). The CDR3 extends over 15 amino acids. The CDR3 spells CASSQAGEGNTEAFF. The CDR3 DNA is TGTGCCAGCAGCCAGGCGGGGGAGGGGAACACTGAAGCTTTCTTT.

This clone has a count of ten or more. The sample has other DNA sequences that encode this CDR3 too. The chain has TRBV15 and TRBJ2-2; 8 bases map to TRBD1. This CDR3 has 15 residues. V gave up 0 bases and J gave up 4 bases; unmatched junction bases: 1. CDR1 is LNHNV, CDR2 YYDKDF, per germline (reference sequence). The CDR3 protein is CATSRDRGRTGELFF. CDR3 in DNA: TGTGCCACCAGCAGAGACAGGGGGCGCACCGGGGAGCTGTTTTTT.

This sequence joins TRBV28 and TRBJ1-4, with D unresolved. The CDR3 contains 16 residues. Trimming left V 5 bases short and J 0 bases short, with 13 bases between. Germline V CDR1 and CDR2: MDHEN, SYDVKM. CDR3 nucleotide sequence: TGTGCCAGCAGTAAGCGGACGGGGACAACTAATGAAAAACTGTTTTTT. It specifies CASSKRTGTTNEKLFF.

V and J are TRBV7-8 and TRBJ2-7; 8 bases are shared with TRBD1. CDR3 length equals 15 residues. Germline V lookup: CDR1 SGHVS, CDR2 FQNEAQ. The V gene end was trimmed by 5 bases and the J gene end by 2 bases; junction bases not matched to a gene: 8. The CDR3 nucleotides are TGTGCCAGCAGCGCCGGACAGGGCCGAACCTACGAGCAGTACTTC. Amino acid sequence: CASSAGQGRTYEQYF. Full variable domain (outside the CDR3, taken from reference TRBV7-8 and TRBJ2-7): GAGVSQSPRYKVAKRGQDVALRCDPISGHVSLFWYQQALGQGPEFLTYFQNEAQLDKSGLPSDRFFAERPEGSVSTLKIQRTQQEDSAVYLCASSAGQGRTYEQYFGPGTRLTVT.

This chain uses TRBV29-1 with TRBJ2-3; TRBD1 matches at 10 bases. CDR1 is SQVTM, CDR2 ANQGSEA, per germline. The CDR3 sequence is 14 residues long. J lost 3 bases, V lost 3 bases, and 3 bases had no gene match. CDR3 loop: CSVDPGQGTDTQYF. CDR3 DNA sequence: TGCAGCGTTGACCCGGGACAGGGGACAGATACGCAGTATTTT.

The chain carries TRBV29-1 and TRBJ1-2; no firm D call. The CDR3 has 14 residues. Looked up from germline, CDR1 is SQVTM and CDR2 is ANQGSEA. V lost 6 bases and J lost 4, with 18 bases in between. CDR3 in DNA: TGCAGCGTCGAGGACTGGACGAGTCCCTATGGCTACACCTTC. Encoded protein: CSVEDWTSPYGYTF.

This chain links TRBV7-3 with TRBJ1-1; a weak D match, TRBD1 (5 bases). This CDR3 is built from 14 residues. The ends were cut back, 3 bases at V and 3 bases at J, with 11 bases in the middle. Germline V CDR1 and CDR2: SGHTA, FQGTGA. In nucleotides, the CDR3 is TGTGCCAGCAGCTTCGGGGGTTTGGACACTGAAGCTTTCTTT. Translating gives CASSFGGLDTEAFF.

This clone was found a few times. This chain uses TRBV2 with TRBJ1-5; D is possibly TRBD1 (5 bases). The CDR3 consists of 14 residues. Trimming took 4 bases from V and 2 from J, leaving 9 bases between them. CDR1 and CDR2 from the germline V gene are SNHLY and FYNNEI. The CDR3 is CASSGAGGNQPQHF. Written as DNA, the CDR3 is TGTGCCAGCAGTGGCGCGGGGGGCAATCAGCCCCAGCATTTT.

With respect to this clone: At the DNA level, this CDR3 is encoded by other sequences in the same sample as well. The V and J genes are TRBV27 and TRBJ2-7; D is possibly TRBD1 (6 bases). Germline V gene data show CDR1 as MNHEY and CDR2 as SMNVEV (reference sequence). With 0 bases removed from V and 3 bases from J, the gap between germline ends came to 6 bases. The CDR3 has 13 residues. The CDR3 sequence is CASSLSRGYEQYF. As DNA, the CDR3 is TGTGCCAGCAGTTTATCCAGGGGCTACGAGCAGTACTTC.

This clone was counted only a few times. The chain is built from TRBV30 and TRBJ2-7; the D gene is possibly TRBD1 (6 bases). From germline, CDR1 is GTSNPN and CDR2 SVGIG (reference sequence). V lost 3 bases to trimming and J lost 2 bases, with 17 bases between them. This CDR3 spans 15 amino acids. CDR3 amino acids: CAWSPWQGIAYEQYF. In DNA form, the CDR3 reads TGTGCCTGGAGCCCCTGGCAGGGGATTGCCTACGAGCAGTACTTC.

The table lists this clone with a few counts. For the CDR3, the DNA is TGTGCCAGTAGTATAGTGGGGGGCACCGGGGAGCTGTTTTTT. It specifies CASSIVGGTGELFF. The chain uses TRBV19 and TRBJ2-2; possibly TRBD2 for D (6 bases). The germline V gene has CDR1 LNHDA and CDR2 SQIVND (reference sequence). V lost 1 base, J lost 4 bases, and 7 bases lay in between. The CDR3 sequence is 14 residues long.

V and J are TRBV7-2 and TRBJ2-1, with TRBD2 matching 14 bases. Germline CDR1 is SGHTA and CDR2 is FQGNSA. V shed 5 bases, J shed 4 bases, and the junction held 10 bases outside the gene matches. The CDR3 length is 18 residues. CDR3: CASSRTSGGSRGYNEQFF. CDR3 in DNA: TGTGCCAGCAGCCGGACTAGCGGGGGGTCCCGGGGTTACAATGAGCAGTTCTTC.

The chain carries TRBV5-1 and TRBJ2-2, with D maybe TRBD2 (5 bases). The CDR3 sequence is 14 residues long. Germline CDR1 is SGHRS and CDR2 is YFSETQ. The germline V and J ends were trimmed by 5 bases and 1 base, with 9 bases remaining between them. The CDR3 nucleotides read TGCGCCAGCAGTCGGGGAATGAACACCGGGGAGCTGTTTTTT. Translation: CASSRGMNTGELFF.

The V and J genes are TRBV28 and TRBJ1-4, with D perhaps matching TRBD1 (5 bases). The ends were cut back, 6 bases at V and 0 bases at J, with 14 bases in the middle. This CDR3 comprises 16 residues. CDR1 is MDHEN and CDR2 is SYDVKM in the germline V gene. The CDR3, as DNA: TGTGCCAGCAGCCTCGGGGGGACTGCAACTAATGAAAAACTGTTTTTT. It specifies CASSLGGTATNEKLFF.

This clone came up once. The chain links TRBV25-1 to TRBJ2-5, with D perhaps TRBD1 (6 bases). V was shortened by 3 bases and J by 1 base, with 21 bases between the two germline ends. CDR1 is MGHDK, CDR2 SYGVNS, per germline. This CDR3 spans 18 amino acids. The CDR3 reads CASSETDLGQLSQETQYF. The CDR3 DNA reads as TGTGCCAGCAGTGAGACCGACTTGGGACAATTAAGCCAAGAGACCCAGTACTTC.